Presented here are 5 T cell receptor beta chains from one specimen sequenced in a study of identical twins. Via MiXCR, TCRdb re-called the 5' RACE reads, giving one row per CDR3 protein. Of around 960,000 distinct CDR3 sequences in the sample, about 12% are singletons; the top ten hold under 2%. This sample was also put to use in a study of yellow fever vaccine responses in identical twins.

Sequenced material: PBMCs. The receptors were gathered from a woman aged 18-29 years in good health.

This clonotype has more than one count but fewer than ten. This CDR3 reads CASSPNPSAGVSTDTQYF. The CDR3 DNA reads TGTGCCAGCAGCCCAAACCCCTCAGCGGGGGTAAGCACAGATACGCAGTATTTT. The V and J genes are TRBV7-7 and TRBJ2-3; 8 nucleotides match TRBD2. The junction had 13 bases not matched to a gene; V was cut back by 5 bases and J by 0 bases. The germline V gene has CDR1 SSHAT and CDR2 FNYEAQ (reference sequence). This CDR3 contains 18 residues.

This clonotype occurred a few times. V gene TRBV3-1 combines with J gene TRBJ2-5; D not certain. Trimming removed 4 bases from V and 2 bases from J, with 14 bases in between. CDR1 LGHDT and CDR2 YNNKEL come from the germline V gene (reference sequence). The CDR3 loop spans 15 amino acids. The CDR3, as DNA: TGTGCCAGCAGCCCGAGGCAGACCATACAAGAGACCCAGTACTTC. Translated: CASSPRQTIQETQYF.

V is TRBV10-3 and J is TRBJ2-1; 8 bases align to TRBD2. From germline, CDR1 is ENHRY and CDR2 SYGVKD. V shed 6 bases and J 8 bases; nucleotides not matched to a gene: 6. The CDR3 extends over 13 amino acids. The CDR3 coding sequence is TGTGCCATCAGCGGGAGGGCCCTCTATGAGCAGTTCTTC. Its protein product is CAISGRALYEQFF.

CDR3 sequence: CASSLIPVGTDTQYF. The CDR3 bases are TGTGCCAGCAGTTTAATTCCTGTTGGCACAGATACGCAGTATTTT. The rearrangement joins TRBV12-3 or TRBV12-4 to TRBJ2-3; D gene uncertain. This CDR3 spans 15 amino acids. Trimming took off 2 bases at V and 1 base at J, with 10 bases between the two ends.

The chain combines TRBV2 with TRBJ1-5; no reliable D call. The CDR3 is made up of 22 amino acids. V was clipped by 2 bases and J by 0 bases, with 29 bases between them. Germline V gene sequence: CDR1 SNHLY, CDR2 FYNNEI. CDR3 loop: CASSEYRGYENSWVYSNQPQHF. Written as DNA, the CDR3 is TGTGCCAGCAGTGAATATAGAGGGTACGAGAATTCCTGGGTCTATAGCAATCAGCCCCAGCATTTT.